This TCR beta chain was recorded in a study of blood T cell repertoires in COVID-19. Germline CDR1 reads SQVTM; CDR2 reads ANQGSEA. Trimming pared 2 bases from V and 2 bases from J, leaving 9 bases between. This CDR3 spans 13 amino acids. TCRdb keeps only in-frame clones here, not all; method: immunoSEQ multiplex PCR. The sample holds some 170,000 clones, around 90% seen once. The sequencing sample was made of peripheral blood. The TCR comes from a man aged 60-69 years with active or convalescent COVID-19. This chain joins TRBV29-1 and TRBJ1-1; a possible D gene is TRBD1 (5 bases). CDR3 nucleotides: TGCAGCGTTGAAACCCAGGGAAACACTGAAGCTTTCTTT. Its translation is CSVETQGNTEAFF.